One and the same sample provided the 21 T cell receptor beta chains below, sequenced in a study of blood T cells in healthy people across ages. The authors ran a second PCR of roughly 6 to 12 cycles using a sample-barcoded 5' primer and a J-beta primer mix. TCRdb processed the 5' RACE reads anew with MiXCR; each CDR3 protein has one entry. Of around 690,000 distinct CDR3 sequences in the sample, approximately 59% are singletons; the top ten hold more than 35%. Sequences were obtained from blood. The receptors stem from a man aged 55 to 69 in good health.

In its sample, this clonotype was seen once. V usage is TRBV12-3 or TRBV12-4 and J usage is TRBJ1-4; the D gene is possibly TRBD1 (5 bases). V lost 6 bases and J lost 5, with 10 bases in between. The CDR3 covers 13 residues. CDR3 in DNA: TGTGCCAGCAGACGAGACAGAAATGAAAAACTGTTTTTT. Translated, it gives CASRRDRNEKLFF.

This clonotype was recorded at least ten times. The chain carries TRBV5-6 and TRBJ1-1, with unresolved D. Per germline, CDR1 SGHDT and CDR2 YYEEEE. The germline V and J ends were trimmed by 4 bases and 4 bases, with 14 bases remaining between them. This CDR3 comprises 14 residues. The CDR3, as DNA: TGTGCCAGCAGCAGCCCCTTGGGAAGCACTGAAGCTTTCTTT. Translation gives CASSSPLGSTEAFF.

This clonotype was counted a few times. This rearrangement joins TRBV7-2 to TRBJ1-2, with a possible D match to TRBD1 (6 bases). The CDR3 consists of 15 residues. Germline V gene sequence: CDR1 SGHTA, CDR2 FQGNSA. Trimming removed 5 bases from V and 8 bases from J, with 21 bases in between. This CDR3 reads CASSPYREREQGYTF. DNA for the CDR3: TGTGCCAGCAGCCCCTACAGGGAACGCGAGCAGGGCTACACCTTC.

The V gene is TRBV9, the J gene TRBJ2-7, with 7 bases identical to TRBD2. This CDR3 contains 14 residues. V gave up 2 bases and J gave up 2 bases; unmatched junction bases: 4. Germline V gene sequence: CDR1 SGDLS, CDR2 YYNGEE. DNA of the CDR3: TGTGCCAGCAGCGTGAGCGGGGCAACCTACGAGCAGTACTTC. It specifies CASSVSGATYEQYF.

This clonotype has only one observation. The genes are TRBV5-1 and TRBJ2-3; D might be TRBD2 (6 bases). CDR1 is SGHRS, CDR2 YFSETQ, per germline. With 4 bases removed from V and 3 bases from J, the gap between germline ends came to 21 bases. CDR3 length: 17 residues. This CDR3 is CASSPLRGIDLTDTQYF. CDR3 coding DNA: TGCGCCAGCAGCCCACTGCGGGGAATTGATTTGACAGATACGCAGTATTTT.

The rearrangement links TRBV29-1 to TRBJ2-3, with a tentative D call TRBD1 (6 bases). The CDR3 covers 13 residues. Germline CDR1 SQVTM, CDR2 ANQGSEA. The V end was cut by 6 bases, the J end by 2 bases, with 12 bases between. The CDR3 coding sequence is TGCAGCGTGATACAGGGCCCCACAGATACGCAGTATTTT. Translation: CSVIQGPTDTQYF.

The chain has TRBV7-9 and TRBJ1-6; possibly TRBD1 for D (6 bases). This CDR3 has 19 residues. The germline V and J ends were trimmed by 2 bases and 2 bases, with 19 bases remaining between them. CDR1 is SEHNR and CDR2 is FQNEAQ in the germline V gene (reference sequence). CDR3 amino acids: CASSLSGRGRGTYNSPLHF. The CDR3 DNA is TGTGCCAGCAGCTTATCGGGCAGGGGTCGCGGAACCTATAATTCACCCCTCCACTTT.

The rearrangement uses TRBV28 and TRBJ1-1; D is uncertain. Germline V lookup: CDR1 MDHEN, CDR2 SYDVKM. Trimming stripped 5 bases from V and 5 bases from J, with 9 bases between. The CDR3 sequence is 12 residues long. CDR3 bases: TGTGCCAGCAGTCCAAGTCTTACTGAAGCTTTCTTT. Translating it yields CASSPSLTEAFF.

This clonotype is a singleton in its sample. V gene TRBV28 combines with J gene TRBJ1-1; D unresolved. Germline V CDR1 and CDR2: MDHEN, SYDVKM. With 2 bases removed from V and 3 bases from J, the gap between germline ends came to 7 bases. CDR3 length equals 13 residues. CDR3 in amino acids: CASSLEQHTEAFF. The CDR3 nucleotides read TGTGCCAGCAGTTTAGAGCAGCACACTGAAGCTTTCTTT.

The chain uses TRBV29-1 and TRBJ2-3; TRBD2 matches at 8 bases. The CDR3 covers 14 residues. V trimming: 4 bases; J trimming: 4 bases; junction bases outside the gene matches: 7. CDR1 is SQVTM and CDR2 is ANQGSEA in the germline V gene. The CDR3 bases are TGCAGCGTTGCTGCGAGGGGACTAGCAGATACGCAGTATTTT. Its translation is CSVAARGLADTQYF.

The rearrangement links TRBV11-2 to TRBJ1-2; D is uncertain. Germline assignment: CDR1 SGHAT and CDR2 FQNNGV. This CDR3 region has 15 residues. V gave up 1 base and J gave up 1 base, with 10 bases separating them. The DNA for the CDR3 is TGTGCCAGCAGCTTAGGGCAGGTCTTTAACTATGGCTACACCTTC. Its protein product is CASSLGQVFNYGYTF.

The chain is built from TRBV10-2 and TRBJ2-5; D unclear. CDR3 length equals 13 residues. The germline CDR1 and CDR2 sequences are WSHSY and SAAADI. Trimming stripped 4 bases from V and 5 bases from J, with 11 bases between. This CDR3 reads CASSVAADETQYF. DNA for the CDR3: TGCGCCAGCAGTGTGGCGGCAGACGAGACCCAGTACTTC.

For the CDR3, the DNA is TGCGCCAGCAGCCAGTCCCGCACAGATACGCAGTATTTT. It is translated as CASSQSRTDTQYF. The J gene is TRBJ2-3, the V gene TRBV4-3, with D unresolved. Germline V gene lookup returns CDR1 LGHNA and CDR2 YSLEER. The CDR3 loop spans 13 amino acids. Trimming pared 3 bases from V and 1 base from J, leaving 5 bases between.

This clonotype came up a few times. V and J are TRBV25-1 and TRBJ1-6, with D uncertain. The CDR3 length is 14 residues. V lost 2 bases, J lost 6 bases, and 8 bases lay in between. CDR1 MGHDK and CDR2 SYGVNS come from the germline V gene. The DNA of the CDR3 is TGTGCCAGCAGTGAAGGAGGAGCTAATTCACCCCTCCACTTT. As protein: CASSEGGANSPLHF.

This chain uses TRBV3-1 with TRBJ2-1, with D tentatively TRBD2 (6 bases). This CDR3 contains 16 residues. V lost 2 bases and J lost 0, with 11 bases in between. CDR1 and CDR2 (germline): LGHDT, YNNKEL (reference sequence). This chain's CDR3 is CASSQFQRASYNEQFF. In DNA, the CDR3 is TGTGCCAGCAGCCAATTCCAGCGGGCCTCCTACAATGAGCAGTTCTTC.

The chain joins TRBV12-3 or TRBV12-4 to TRBJ2-7; D is uncertain. This CDR3 has 14 amino acids. Trimming stripped 8 bases from V and 7 bases from J, with 21 bases between. DNA for the CDR3: TGTGCCAGCTCCCAAAGTTTGTGGGCTGGAGAGCAGTACTTC. Its translation: CASSQSLWAGEQYF.

V is TRBV4-1 and J is TRBJ2-5, with D perhaps matching TRBD2 (6 bases). The CDR3 totals 15 residues. V lost 1 base and J lost 4, with 13 bases in between. Germline CDR1 MGHRA, CDR2 YSYEKL. The CDR3 DNA follows: TGCGCCAGCAGCCAAGTGGCCAGGCGGGGAGAGACCCAGTACTTC. Translation gives CASSQVARRGETQYF.

V gene TRBV20-1 combines with J gene TRBJ2-1; 7 nucleotides line up with TRBD1. Trimming removed 7 bases from V and 2 bases from J; junction bases left unmatched: 8. The germline V gene encodes CDR1 DFQATT and CDR2 SNEGSKA (reference sequence). The length of the CDR3 is 14 residues. This CDR3 reads CSVPDRDPYNEQFF. The CDR3 DNA follows: TGCAGTGTACCAGACAGGGACCCCTACAATGAGCAGTTCTTC.

This rearrangement joins TRBV25-1 to TRBJ1-1; no firm D call. CDR1 and CDR2 (germline): MGHDK, SYGVNS. Trimming took off 2 bases at V and 0 bases at J, with 10 bases between the two ends. The CDR3 runs 15 residues. DNA of the CDR3: TGTGCCAGCAGTGAAGGTGGACCGATGAACACTGAAGCTTTCTTT. It specifies CASSEGGPMNTEAFF.

The sample holds one count of this clonotype. The V and J genes are TRBV29-1 and TRBJ2-5; D is possibly TRBD1 (5 bases). Germline V CDR1 and CDR2: SQVTM, ANQGSEA. V lost 3 bases and J lost 5, with 13 bases in between. This CDR3 has 13 residues. For the CDR3, the DNA is TGCAGCGTTGACGTCTCAGGGATGGAGACCCAGTACTTC. Amino acid sequence: CSVDVSGMETQYF. Together with reference TRBV29-1 and TRBJ2-5, the CDR3 gives the full variable domain: SAVISQKPSRDICQRGTSLTIQCQVDSQVTMMFWYRQQPGQSLTLIATANQGSEATYESGFVIDKFPISRPNLTFSTLTVSNMSPEDSSIYLCSVDVSGMETQYFGPGTRLLVL.

V usage is TRBV10-3 and J usage is TRBJ1-4; D might be TRBD1 (5 bases). V was cut by 5 bases and J by 0 bases, with 13 bases left in between. CDR3 size: 16 residues. Germline loops: CDR1 ENHRY, CDR2 SYGVKD. CDR3 sequence: CAISPGPRTTNEKLFF. The CDR3 DNA sequence: TGTGCCATCAGTCCGGGACCGCGAACAACTAATGAAAAACTGTTTTTT.